This record concerns one TCR beta chain sequence. The antigen remains undetermined. The data were taken from a study of vaccination effects on CD4 cells after COVID-19. Some clones are missing from TCRdb's copy, which holds only in-frame ones; the method was immunoSEQ multiplex PCR. The sample records about 40,000 clones, around two thirds being singletons. It was after around 10 days of culture that CD4+ T cells were isolated. BNT162b2 vaccine or mRNA-1273 vaccine was given to participants in two doses. Researchers swapped half the medium for IL-2 medium on both days 3 and 7. This specimen was CD4+ T cells from PBMCs cultured without peptide, taken after COVID-19 vaccination. The TCR was taken from a human donor who received a COVID-19 vaccine.

The CDR3 here is CATSEGTGRPYEQYF. The CDR3 DNA reads TGTGCCACCAGTGAGGGGACAGGGCGCCCCTACGAGCAGTACTTC. The chain is built from TRBV24-1 and TRBJ2-7; 9 nucleotides line up with TRBD1. CDR3 size: 15 residues. CDR1 is KGHDR and CDR2 is SFDVKD in the germline V gene. J was trimmed by 2 bases and V by 4 bases; bases with no gene match: 5.